What follows is one TCR beta chain and its context. The V and J ends lost 5 bases and 1 base respectively, with 14 bases between them. The CDR3 runs to 16 residues. CDR1 and CDR2 (germline): SGHAT, FQDESV (reference sequence). This sample stems from a study of blood T cell repertoires in COVID-19. Study-level background: Sites across the United States, Italy and Spain contributed samples from acute and convalescent COVID-19. Sources were T cells, B-cell-depleted T cells, or PBMCs; the material itself was cDNA or gDNA.

In the original analysis: Estimation of nucleated cell counts was performed using reference gene primer amplification. Profiling relied on immunoSEQ multiplex PCR, and the TCRdb table lists in-frame clones only, not all of them. V and J calls and clone size come straight from that table; D and trimming were deduced from the DNA. Here the sample spans more than 200,000 clones, 65% to 85% being singletons. This receptor was obtained from a woman in her forties or fifties with acute or convalescent COVID-19. The V and J genes are TRBV11-1 and TRBJ1-4, with D possibly matching TRBD1 (5 bases). The specimen was peripheral blood. Here the CDR3 DNA reads TGTGCCAGCAGCCCCCGACAGCCAAGAACTAATGAAAAACTGTTTTTT. Its translation is CASSPRQPRTNEKLFF.